One sample yielded the 29 T cell receptor beta chains listed below, sequenced in a study of T cells expressing NK-cell markers. Reanalyzing the 5' RACE reads, TCRdb keeps one entry per CDR3 protein, without DNA. The sample yields more than 120,000 distinct CDR3 sequences, of which the top ten take up 12%. Sequencing input: blood T cells: a sorted CD56 or NKG2C T cell subset, CD4+ or CD8+ T cells, or bulk PBMC T cells (not recorded which). The receptors here all came from a man between 18 and 29 years old in good health.

The J gene is TRBJ2-4, the V gene TRBV20-1; TCRdb indicates TRBD2, and absent DNA this call remains unverified. CDR1 is DFQATT and CDR2 is SNEGSKA in the germline V gene (reference sequence). The CDR3 loop spans 16 amino acids. CDR3 in amino acids: CSARDRAGVSKNIQYF.

The J gene is TRBJ2-1, the V gene TRBV27; as DNA is missing, the TRBD2 call by TCRdb cannot be tested. Germline lookup yields CDR1 MNHEY and CDR2 SMNVEV (reference sequence). The CDR3 length is 14 residues. The CDR3 here is CASSKGTSGIEQFF.

The rearrangement joins TRBV7-2 to TRBJ2-7; TCRdb indicates TRBD1, and absent DNA this call remains unverified. The V gene's germline CDR1 is SGHTA and CDR2 FQGNSA. The CDR3 has 15 residues. Here the CDR3 reads CASSHDGDRGDEQYF.

The chain links TRBV3-1 to TRBJ2-1; TCRdb calls TRBD1, which cannot be checked without DNA. This CDR3 is 16 amino acids long. CDR1 and CDR2 (germline): LGHDT, YNNKEL (reference sequence). The CDR3 reads CASSPPWGQGPNEQFF.

This sequence joins TRBV12-3 or TRBV12-4 and TRBJ2-7. This CDR3 has 14 residues. This CDR3 is CASSLVGQSYEQYF.

CDR3 sequence: CASTLFVEGDEQFF. The genes are TRBV12-3 or TRBV12-4 and TRBJ2-1; TCRdb reports TRBD2, a call that lacks DNA to check it against. CDR3 length equals 14 residues.

The chain links TRBV28 to TRBJ2-7; the D call of TRBD2 rests on TCRdb alone, since no DNA is present to check it. The CDR3 has 12 residues. In germline, CDR1 is MDHEN, CDR2 SYDVKM. Here the CDR3 reads CASTGLAGEQYF.

The chain has TRBV7-6 and TRBJ2-3; TCRdb names TRBD2, which stays unverified in the absence of DNA. CDR3 length: 18 amino acids. Germline CDR1 SGHVS, CDR2 FNYEAQ. CDR3 loop: CASSPRLAGPTYTDTQYF.

The chain carries TRBV5-6 and TRBJ1-1; without DNA, the TCRdb call of TRBD1 cannot be checked. Germline V gene sequence: CDR1 SGHDT, CDR2 YYEEEE. The CDR3 is made up of 14 amino acids. The CDR3 spells CASSPGQGRTEAFF.

V usage is TRBV18 and J usage is TRBJ2-7. The CDR3 length is 14 residues. Germline V gene data show CDR1 as KGHSH and CDR2 as LQKENI. The CDR3 sequence is CASSPDRIPYEQYF.

The chain employs TRBV5-6 and TRBJ1-1; TCRdb lists TRBD1, though no DNA is available to test this call. This CDR3 comprises 15 residues. The germline V gene encodes CDR1 SGHDT and CDR2 YYEEEE. The CDR3 here is CASSPRTGGEDEAFF.

The V gene is TRBV5-1, the J gene TRBJ1-2; no DNA is available, so the TRBD1 call from TCRdb remains unchecked. The CDR3 sequence is 15 residues long. Germline-derived CDR1 and CDR2 are SGHRS and YFSETQ. The chain's CDR3 is CASSTGQGPDYGYTF.

This chain uses TRBV28 with TRBJ2-7; with no DNA, the TCRdb D assignment of TRBD2 cannot be verified. Germline lookup yields CDR1 MDHEN and CDR2 SYDVKM. The CDR3 extends over 13 amino acids. CDR3 loop: CASRGLESYEQYF.

V and J are TRBV27 and TRBJ2-5; TCRdb returns TRBD1, unconfirmable since there is no DNA. CDR1 and CDR2 (germline): MNHEY, SMNVEV (reference sequence). The CDR3 covers 13 residues. The CDR3 reads CASSFPSGETQYF.

The V call is TRBV30, the J call TRBJ2-7; TCRdb outputs TRBD2, but without DNA this stays unchecked. The CDR3 consists of 14 residues. The V gene's germline CDR1 is GTSNPN and CDR2 SVGIG (reference sequence). The CDR3 spells CAWSVWGGSYEQYF.

The chain couples TRBV24-1 to TRBJ1-5; there is no DNA to check the TCRdb D call of TRBD1. Germline CDR1 and CDR2: KGHDR and SFDVKD. The CDR3 extends over 16 amino acids. The CDR3 here is CATSEGTLYSNQPQHF.

The chain carries TRBV30 and TRBJ2-1; checking the TCRdb D call of TRBD1 is not possible without DNA. The germline CDR1 and CDR2 sequences are GTSNPN and SVGIG (reference sequence). The CDR3 length is 14 residues. Here the CDR3 reads CAWRTGMGIDEQFF.

The rearrangement joins TRBV29-1 to TRBJ2-1; TCRdb selects TRBD1, and the lack of DNA leaves this call unchecked. The CDR3 runs to 15 residues. CDR1 is SQVTM, CDR2 ANQGSEA, per germline. CDR3 region: CSVVWGRGSYNEQFF.

This rearrangement joins TRBV4-1 to TRBJ2-3; TCRdb gives TRBD2 as the D gene, but with no DNA this cannot be confirmed. Germline V gene lookup returns CDR1 MGHRA and CDR2 YSYEKL. The CDR3 length is 17 residues. The CDR3 is CASSQEGVAGAADTQYF.

The chain has TRBV12-3 or TRBV12-4 and TRBJ1-1; TCRdb lists TRBD1, though no DNA is available to test this call. The CDR3 has 14 amino acids. This CDR3 is CASSPFPGTIEAFF.

This chain's CDR3 is CASSLGSWRETYEQYF. The chain is built from TRBV12-3 or TRBV12-4 and TRBJ2-7; TCRdb selects TRBD2, and the lack of DNA leaves this call unchecked. The CDR3 consists of 16 residues.

This chain connects TRBV24-1 to TRBJ2-3; there is no DNA to check the TCRdb D call of TRBD2. Germline V gene sequence: CDR1 KGHDR, CDR2 SFDVKD. The length of the CDR3 is 15 residues. The CDR3 sequence: CATSDLAGARDTQYF.

The V and J genes are TRBV7-6 and TRBJ2-7; the TCRdb call, TRBD2, lacks DNA for checking. This CDR3 has 16 amino acids. CDR1 and CDR2 (germline): SGHVS, FNYEAQ. The CDR3 protein is CASSTGGTSLIYEQYF.

The chain employs TRBV27 and TRBJ2-1. The CDR3 runs to 14 residues. Germline V gene data show CDR1 as MNHEY and CDR2 as SMNVEV (reference sequence). The CDR3 loop is CASNPMDTYNEQFF.

The chain combines TRBV12-3 or TRBV12-4 with TRBJ2-1; TCRdb proposes TRBD1, but this gene call is untestable without DNA. The CDR3 consists of 13 residues. The CDR3 spells CASSFWAHDEQFF.

The chain employs TRBV19 and TRBJ1-1. This CDR3 is built from 14 residues. Looked up from germline, CDR1 is LNHDA and CDR2 is SQIVND (reference sequence). The CDR3 spells CASTLQSMNTEAFF.

The chain carries TRBV15 and TRBJ2-1; there is no DNA to check the TCRdb D call of TRBD2. Germline V gene sequence: CDR1 LNHNV, CDR2 YYDKDF (reference sequence). CDR3 length: 13 amino acids. CDR3 sequence reads: CATSSLASNEQFF.

The rearrangement uses TRBV29-1 and TRBJ2-2; the TCRdb D gene call, TRBD2, has no DNA to confirm it. This CDR3 has 14 residues. From germline, CDR1 is SQVTM and CDR2 ANQGSEA. CDR3 in amino acids: CSVDFEGNTGELFF.

V and J are TRBV6-2 or TRBV6-3 and TRBJ2-5. The CDR3 has 14 residues. Germline V gives CDR1 MNHEY, CDR2 SVGEGT. The CDR3 is CASSYSRAVETQYF.